These 7 T cell receptor beta chains were sequenced from one sample in a study of beta chain features in type 1 diabetes. Investigators reverse transcribed all isolated RNA, so they sequenced expressed TCRB transcripts. The data were produced by immunoSEQ multiplex PCR, yet TCRdb's version contains in-frame clones alone and is incomplete. The data hold 250,000 to 350,000 clones, with approximately 14% observed a single time. Study-wide results and limits: Type 1 diabetes patients had moderately but significantly shorter TCRB CDR3s in all four CD4+ subsets.

Their antigens are not known. Sequences were obtained from naive CD4+ T cells from blood. These receptor sequences come from a man younger than 45 with type 1 diabetes.

The rearrangement joins TRBV28 to TRBJ1-1; possibly TRBD1 for D (6 bases). CDR1 is MDHEN and CDR2 is SYDVKM in the germline V gene. Trimming left V 3 bases short and J 4 bases short, with 21 bases between. This CDR3 spans 17 amino acids. CDR3 sequence: CASSFAAGKRGGTEAFF. The CDR3 DNA reads as TGTGCCAGCAGTTTCGCCGCAGGGAAGAGGGGGGGCACTGAAGCTTTCTTT.

This clone was counted a few times. The chain carries TRBV30 and TRBJ2-2; 13 bases are shared with TRBD2. The CDR3 extends over 18 amino acids. Germline CDR1 is GTSNPN and CDR2 is SVGIG (reference sequence). With 3 bases clipped from V and 5 bases from J, the junction kept 12 bases outside the gene matches. In DNA, the CDR3 is TGTGCCTGGAGAAAATCGTGGACTAGCGGGAGAAATACCGGGGAGCTGTTTTTT. Its protein product is CAWRKSWTSGRNTGELFF.

This clone occurred a few times. The chain carries TRBV25-1 and TRBJ1-5; D is unclear. The ends were cut back, 7 bases at V and 0 bases at J, with 10 bases in the middle. The CDR3 loop spans 14 amino acids. CDR1 and CDR2 (germline): MGHDK, SYGVNS. CDR3 region: CASTTDDSNQPQHF. In nucleotides, the CDR3 is TGTGCCAGCACTACAGATGATAGCAATCAGCCCCAGCATTTT. The full variable domain, completed using reference TRBV25-1 and TRBJ1-5, is EADIYQTPRYLVIGTGKKITLECSQTMGHDKMYWYQQDPGMELHLIHYSYGVNSTEKGDLSSESTVSRIRTEHFPLTLESARPSHTSQYLCASTTDDSNQPQHFGDGTRLSIL.

The CDR3 loop reads CASSGQPLYGYTF. Written as DNA, the CDR3 is TGTGCCAGCAGTGGACAGCCCCTCTATGGCTACACCTTC. This chain joins TRBV6-5 and TRBJ1-2; D is perhaps TRBD1 (6 bases). The CDR3 has 13 residues. Germline V CDR1 and CDR2: MNHEY, SVGAGI. Trimming stripped 5 bases from V and 4 bases from J, with 11 bases between.

J is TRBJ2-5 and V is TRBV9; no reliable D call. The CDR3 runs to 13 residues. Germline V gene lookup returns CDR1 SGDLS and CDR2 YYNGEE. V was cut by 1 base and J by 5 bases, with 9 bases left in between. The CDR3 coding sequence is TGTGCCAGCAGCGTAACCACCGGGGAGACCCAGTACTTC. Amino acids: CASSVTTGETQYF. The complete variable domain, with remaining parts taken from reference TRBV9 and TRBJ2-5, reads DSGVTQTPKHLITATGQRVTLRCSPRSGDLSVYWYQQSLDQGLQFLIQYYNGEERAKGNILERFSAQQFPDLHSELNLSSLELGDSALYFCASSVTTGETQYFGPGTRLLVL.

This clone came up a few times. The J gene is TRBJ2-7, the V gene TRBV6-6; 8 bases line up with TRBD2. The CDR3 extends over 15 amino acids. V was pared by 0 bases and J by 3 bases, with 4 bases of the junction left unmatched. The germline CDR1 and CDR2 sequences are MNHNY and SVGAGI (reference sequence). CDR3 coding DNA: TGTGCCAGCAGTTACTCAGGACTAGCCAACTACGAGCAGTACTTC. Its translation is CASSYSGLANYEQYF.

This clone was recorded a few times. The chain is built from TRBV5-1 and TRBJ1-4; no clear D gene. Germline values: CDR1 SGHRS, CDR2 YFSETQ. The CDR3 covers 15 residues. V was trimmed by 0 bases and J by 3 bases, leaving 9 bases between them. As DNA, the CDR3 is TGCGCCAGCAGCTTGGGAGGAGCGGCTAATGAAAAACTGTTTTTT. Encoded protein: CASSLGGAANEKLFF.